The TCR beta chain under discussion was sequenced for a study of blood T cell repertoires in COVID-19. About the study: Acute and convalescent COVID-19 specimens originated in the United States, Italy and Spain. Sample material is recorded as cDNA or gDNA derived from T cells, B-cell-depleted T cells, or PBMCs.

Per the study methods: Reference gene primer amplification gave estimated nucleated cell counts. Only in-frame clones appear in the TCRdb table, and some are missing; sequencing was by immunoSEQ multiplex PCR. D and trimming were read from the DNA, whereas the V and J calls and clone size are those reported in that table. Among about 440,000 clones, about 91% were seen once, and the ten largest hold around 12%. Enrolment of Seattle patients took place during active infection, and they were followed longitudinally. Germline V gene lookup returns CDR1 SGHRS and CDR2 YFSETQ. Trimming removed 3 bases from V and 4 bases from J, with 16 bases in between. The CDR3 length is 16 residues.

The receptor's source is a woman aged 45-65 years with COVID-19, enrolled during active disease. The chain couples TRBV5-1 to TRBJ2-2; unclear D gene. What was sequenced was peripheral blood. CDR3 coding DNA: TGCGCCAGCAGCTCGGCCGCCGGCCCAGGCACCGGGGAGCTGTTTTTT. This translates into CASSSAAGPGTGELFF.